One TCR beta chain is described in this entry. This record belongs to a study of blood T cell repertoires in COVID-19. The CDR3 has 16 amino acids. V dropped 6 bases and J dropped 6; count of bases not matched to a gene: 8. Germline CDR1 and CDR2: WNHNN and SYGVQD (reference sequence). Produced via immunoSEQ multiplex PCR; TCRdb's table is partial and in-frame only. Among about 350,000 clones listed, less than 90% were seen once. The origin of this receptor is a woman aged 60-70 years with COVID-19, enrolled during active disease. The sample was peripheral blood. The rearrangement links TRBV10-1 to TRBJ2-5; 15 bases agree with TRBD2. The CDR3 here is CASSAGTSGGPKTQYF. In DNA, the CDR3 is TGCGCCAGCAGCGCCGGGACTAGCGGGGGGCCAAAGACCCAGTACTTC.